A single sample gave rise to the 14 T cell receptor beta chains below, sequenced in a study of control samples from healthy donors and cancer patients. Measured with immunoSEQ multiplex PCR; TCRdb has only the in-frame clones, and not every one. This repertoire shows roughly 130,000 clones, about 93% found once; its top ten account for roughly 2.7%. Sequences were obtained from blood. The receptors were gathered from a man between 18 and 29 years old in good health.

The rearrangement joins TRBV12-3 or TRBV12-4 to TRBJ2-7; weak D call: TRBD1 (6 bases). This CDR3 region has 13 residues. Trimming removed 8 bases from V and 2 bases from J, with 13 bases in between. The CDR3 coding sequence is TGTGCCAGCGCAGGGGATTTTCCCTACGAGCAGTACGTC. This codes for CASAGDFPYEQYV.

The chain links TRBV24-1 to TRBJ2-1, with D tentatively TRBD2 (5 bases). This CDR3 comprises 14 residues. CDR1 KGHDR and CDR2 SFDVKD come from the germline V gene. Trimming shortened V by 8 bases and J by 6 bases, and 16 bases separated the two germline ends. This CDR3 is CATKKSGSTNEQFF. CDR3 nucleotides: TGTGCCACCAAGAAGTCGGGATCTACCAATGAGCAGTTCTTC.

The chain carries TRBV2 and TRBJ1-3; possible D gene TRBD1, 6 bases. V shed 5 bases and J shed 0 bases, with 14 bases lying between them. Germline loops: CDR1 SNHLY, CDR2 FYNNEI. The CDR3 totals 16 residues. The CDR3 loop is CASSQGGANSGNTIYF. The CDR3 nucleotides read TGTGCCAGCAGTCAAGGGGGGGCAAACTCTGGAAACACCATATATTTT. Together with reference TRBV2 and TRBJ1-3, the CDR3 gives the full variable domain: EPEVTQTPSHQVTQMGQEVILRCVPISNHLYFYWYRQILGQKVEFLVSFYNNEISEKSEIFDDQFSVERPDGSNFTLKIRSTKLEDSAMYFCASSQGGANSGNTIYFGEGSWLTVV.

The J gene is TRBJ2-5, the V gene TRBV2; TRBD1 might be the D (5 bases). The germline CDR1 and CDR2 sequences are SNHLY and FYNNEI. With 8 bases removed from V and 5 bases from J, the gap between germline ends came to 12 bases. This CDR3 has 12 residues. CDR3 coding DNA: TGTGCCAGCGGGGCAGGGAAGGAGACCCAGTACTTC. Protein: CASGAGKETQYF.

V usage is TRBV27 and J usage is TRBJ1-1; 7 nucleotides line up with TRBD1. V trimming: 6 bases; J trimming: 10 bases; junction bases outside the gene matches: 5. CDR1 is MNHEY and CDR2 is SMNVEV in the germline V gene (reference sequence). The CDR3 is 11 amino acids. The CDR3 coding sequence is TGTGCCAGCAGGAGACAGGGAGGAGCTTTCTTT. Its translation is CASRRQGGAFF.

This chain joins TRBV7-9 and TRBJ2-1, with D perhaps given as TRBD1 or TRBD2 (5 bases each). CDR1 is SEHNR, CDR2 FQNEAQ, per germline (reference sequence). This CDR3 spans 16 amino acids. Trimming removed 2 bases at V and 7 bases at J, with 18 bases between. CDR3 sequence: CASSLYTGGILNEQFF. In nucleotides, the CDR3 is TGTGCCAGCAGCTTATATACAGGAGGCATTTTAAATGAGCAGTTCTTC.

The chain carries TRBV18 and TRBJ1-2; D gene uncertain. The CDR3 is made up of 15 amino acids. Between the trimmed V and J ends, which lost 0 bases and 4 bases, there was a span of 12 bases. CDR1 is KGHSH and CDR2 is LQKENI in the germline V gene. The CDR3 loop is CASSPPGLSGYGYTF. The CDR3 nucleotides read TGTGCCAGCTCACCACCGGGCCTCTCGGGCTATGGCTACACCTTC.

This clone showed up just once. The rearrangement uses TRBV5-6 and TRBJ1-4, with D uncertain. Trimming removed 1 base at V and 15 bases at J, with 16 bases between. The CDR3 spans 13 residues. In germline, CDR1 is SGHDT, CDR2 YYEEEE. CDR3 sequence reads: CASSLSYTDGLFF. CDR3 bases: TGTGCCAGCAGCTTGTCTTATACAGACGGCTTGTTTTTT.

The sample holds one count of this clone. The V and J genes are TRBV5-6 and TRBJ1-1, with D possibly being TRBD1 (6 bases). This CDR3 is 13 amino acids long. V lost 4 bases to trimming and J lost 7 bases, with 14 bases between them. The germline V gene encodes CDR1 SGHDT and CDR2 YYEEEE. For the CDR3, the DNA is TGTGCCAGCAGCCCCCGGGGGCACCTTGAAGCTTTCTTT. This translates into CASSPRGHLEAFF.

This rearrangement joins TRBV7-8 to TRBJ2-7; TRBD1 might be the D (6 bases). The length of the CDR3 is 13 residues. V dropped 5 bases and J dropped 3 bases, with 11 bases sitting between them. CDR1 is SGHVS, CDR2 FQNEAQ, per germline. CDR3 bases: TGTGCCAGCAGCCGGACAGTACTCTACGAGCAGTACTTC. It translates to CASSRTVLYEQYF.

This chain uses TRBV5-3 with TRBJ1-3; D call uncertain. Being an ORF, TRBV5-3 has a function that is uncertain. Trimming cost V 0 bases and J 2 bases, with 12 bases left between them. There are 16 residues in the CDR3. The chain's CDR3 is CARSLVPGSPGNTIYF. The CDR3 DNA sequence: TGTGCCAGAAGCTTGGTGCCAGGTTCTCCTGGAAACACCATATATTTT.

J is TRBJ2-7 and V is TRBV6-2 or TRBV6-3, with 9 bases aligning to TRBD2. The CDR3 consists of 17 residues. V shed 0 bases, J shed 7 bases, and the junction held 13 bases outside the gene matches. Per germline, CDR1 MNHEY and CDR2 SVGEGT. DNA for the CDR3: TGTGCCAGCAGTTACTCGCCTAGCGGGACCGTTCCGGGGGAGCAGTACGTC. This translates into CASSYSPSGTVPGEQYV.

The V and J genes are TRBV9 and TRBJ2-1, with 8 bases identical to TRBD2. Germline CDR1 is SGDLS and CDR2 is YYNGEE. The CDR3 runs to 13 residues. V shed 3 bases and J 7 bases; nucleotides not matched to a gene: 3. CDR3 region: CASSARLANEQFF. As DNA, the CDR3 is TGTGCCAGCAGCGCCAGACTAGCGAATGAGCAGTTCTTC. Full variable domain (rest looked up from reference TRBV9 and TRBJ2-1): DSGVTQTPKHLITATGQRVTLRCSPRSGDLSVYWYQQSLDQGLQFLIQYYNGEERAKGNILERFSAQQFPDLHSELNLSSLELGDSALYFCASSARLANEQFFGPGTRLTVL.

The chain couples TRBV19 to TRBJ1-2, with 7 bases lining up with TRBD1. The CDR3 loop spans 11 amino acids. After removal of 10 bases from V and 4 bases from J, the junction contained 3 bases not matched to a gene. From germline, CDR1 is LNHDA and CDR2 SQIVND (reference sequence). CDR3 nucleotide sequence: TGTGCCACCAGGGGGTCCTATGGCTACACCTTC. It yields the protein CATRGSYGYTF. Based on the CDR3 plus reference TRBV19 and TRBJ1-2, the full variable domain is DGGITQSPKYLFRKEGQNVTLSCEQNLNHDAMYWYRQDPGQGLRLIYYSQIVNDFQKGDIAEGYSVSREKKESFPLTVTSAQKNPTAFYLCATRGSYGYTFGSGTRLTVV.